The 8 T cell receptor beta chains in this list originate from one sample, sequenced in a study of human T cells and chemical hapten exposure (dated by TCRdb to about 2021). Library preparation was by RACE. This sample was sequenced with a NextSeq 500. TCRdb took the public reads, trimmed them with fastp at Q25, ran MiXCR for clone calling and kept in-frame beta chains. Entries that share a CDR3 protein sequence are merged under the most common genes and DNA. Here the sample has about 45,000 distinct CDR3 sequences; 3% to 4% occur a single time. About 6% of the sample rests with the top ten. The label giving this sample's time point can be read as: healthy volunteer bleed at 6 weeks. Total RNA was isolated from unfractionated whole blood collected in Tempus Blood RNA tubes. The source material was whole blood. The source is a human donor in good health. Some clones in this sample may be carry-over from other donors' samples.

This clonotype was seen ten or more times. The gene calls are TRBV12-3 or TRBV12-4 and TRBJ2-2; no clear D. Trimming stripped 7 bases from V and 0 bases from J, with 9 bases between. The CDR3 loop spans 14 amino acids. CDR3 region: CASIHKSNTGELFF. In DNA, the CDR3 is TGTGCCAGCATTCACAAATCGAACACCGGGGAGCTGTTTTTT.

This clonotype was seen only a few times. V usage is TRBV25-1 and J usage is TRBJ2-3, with D tentatively TRBD1 (5 bases). Germline values: CDR1 MGHDK, CDR2 SYGVNS. CDR3 length: 14 residues. Trimming removed 5 bases from V and 0 bases from J, with 9 bases in between. The CDR3 sequence is CASSFTGSTDTQYF. DNA of the CDR3: TGTGCCAGCAGTTTTACAGGAAGCACAGATACGCAGTATTTT.

Many counts were recorded for this clonotype. V is TRBV5-1 and J is TRBJ2-3; 13 bases agree with TRBD2. The CDR3 contains 18 residues. The germline V gene has CDR1 SGHRS and CDR2 YFSETQ. V trimming: 2 bases; J trimming: 4 bases; junction bases outside the gene matches: 10. The CDR3 DNA is TGCGCCAGCAGCTTAGGCGGGACTAGCGGGATGAGACCAGATACGCAGTATTTT. It encodes CASSLGGTSGMRPDTQYF.

This clonotype was detected ten times or more. V gene TRBV9 combines with J gene TRBJ2-5, with TRBD1 identical over 8 bases. The V segment lost 3 bases and the J segment 2 bases; nucleotides outside the gene matches: 6. Germline V gene sequence: CDR1 SGDLS, CDR2 YYNGEE. The CDR3 contains 15 residues. The CDR3 reads CASSGTGLRQETQYF. CDR3 nucleotides: TGTGCCAGCAGCGGGACAGGGTTGAGGCAAGAGACCCAGTACTTC.

This clonotype was counted many times. Sequence at one end of the junction differs from germline and may be a read error. J is TRBJ2-1 and V is TRBV7-7; no clear D gene. The CDR3 runs 13 residues. Germline values: CDR1 SSHAT, CDR2 FNYEAQ (reference sequence). DNA for the CDR3: TGTGCTAGCAGCCTAACGTCCAAACATGAGCAGTTCTTC. Its protein is CASSLTSKHEQFF.

This clonotype was recorded many times. The chain carries TRBV7-9 and TRBJ2-7; 8 nucleotides agree with TRBD2. CDR3 size: 15 residues. The V gene's germline CDR1 is SEHNR and CDR2 FQNEAQ (reference sequence). The V and J ends lost 5 bases and 2 bases, in that order; junction bases with no gene match: 8. This CDR3 reads CASSLGLESPYEQYF. DNA of the CDR3: TGTGCCAGCAGCCTGGGACTAGAATCCCCCTACGAGCAGTACTTC.

The rearrangement links TRBV28 to TRBJ2-7, with D perhaps TRBD1 (6 bases). The CDR3 covers 14 residues. Germline CDR1 MDHEN, CDR2 SYDVKM. Trimming left V 8 bases short and J 5 bases short, with 19 bases between. CDR3 bases: TGTGCCAGCGGAGACAGGTCGCGTGTCCACGAGCAGTACTTC. Amino acids: CASGDRSRVHEQYF.

This clonotype has a count of ten or more. This chain links TRBV25-1 with TRBJ2-5, with D unclear. The CDR3 totals 15 residues. V lost 3 bases, J lost 0 bases, and 11 bases lay in between. CDR1 MGHDK and CDR2 SYGVNS come from the germline V gene. The CDR3 sequence is CASSEADLYQETQYF. The DNA for the CDR3 is TGTGCCAGCAGTGAGGCCGACTTGTACCAAGAGACCCAGTACTTC. Full variable domain (outside the CDR3, taken from reference TRBV25-1 and TRBJ2-5): EADIYQTPRYLVIGTGKKITLECSQTMGHDKMYWYQQDPGMELHLIHYSYGVNSTEKGDLSSESTVSRIRTEHFPLTLESARPSHTSQYLCASSEADLYQETQYFGPGTRLLVL.